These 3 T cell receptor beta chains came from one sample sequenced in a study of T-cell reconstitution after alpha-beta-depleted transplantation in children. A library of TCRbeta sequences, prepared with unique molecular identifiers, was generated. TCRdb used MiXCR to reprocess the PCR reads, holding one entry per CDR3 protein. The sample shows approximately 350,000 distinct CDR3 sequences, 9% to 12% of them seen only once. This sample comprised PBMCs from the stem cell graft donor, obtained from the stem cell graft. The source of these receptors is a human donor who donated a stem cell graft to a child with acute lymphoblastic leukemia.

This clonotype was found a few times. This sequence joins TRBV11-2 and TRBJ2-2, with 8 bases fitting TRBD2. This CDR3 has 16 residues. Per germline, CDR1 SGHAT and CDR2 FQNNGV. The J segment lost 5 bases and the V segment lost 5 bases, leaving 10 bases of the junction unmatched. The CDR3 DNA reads TGTGCCAGCAGCCTTGGGACTAGGGGTGGGACCGGGGAGCTGTTTTTT. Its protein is CASSLGTRGGTGELFF.

CDR3 in DNA: TGCAGTGCTTTTCGTTCTCTAGCGGCTAGCTCCTACGAGCAGTACTTC. Amino acids: CSAFRSLAASSYEQYF. This rearrangement joins TRBV20-1 to TRBJ2-7, with 7 nucleotides matching TRBD2. The CDR3 is 16 residues long. J gave up 0 bases and V 5 bases, and 13 bases lay outside the gene matches. The germline V gene encodes CDR1 DFQATT and CDR2 SNEGSKA (reference sequence).

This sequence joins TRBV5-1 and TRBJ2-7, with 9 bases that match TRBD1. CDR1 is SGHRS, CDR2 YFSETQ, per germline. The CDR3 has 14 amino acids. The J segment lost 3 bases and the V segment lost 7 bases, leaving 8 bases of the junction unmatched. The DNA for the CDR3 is TGCGCCAGCGGCCCGGGACAGGGCAGCTACGAGCAGTACTTC. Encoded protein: CASGPGQGSYEQYF.